This T cell receptor (beta chain) comes out of a study of cytotoxic CD8 clonotypes in ibrutinib-treated CLL (dated by TCRdb to about 2021). Notes on the research overall: The cohort had 11 relapsed/refractory and more than 14 treatment-naive patients; some 17 were IGHV unmutated. Responses were partial in about 25 patients and complete in 2; after median approximately 5.5 years follow-up, roughly 14 stayed in remission and some twelve progressed. Response samples were taken after a median of 12 months on treatment, ranging from about 6 to 36 months. An average of 255,043 productive templates and some 99,000 productive rearrangements was obtained per sample. Of the approximately 90 people in the trial, some 28 had longitudinal samples available. Cryopreserved peripheral blood mononuclear cells were obtained prior to treatment, at the time of response, and at either disease progression or sustained remission. Every sample from remission and from progressive disease was obtained while the patients were still on ibrutinib. The research as a whole found: Sampling times were not matched between patients in sustained remission and patients whose disease was progressing, and lymph node repertoires were not examined. Public clonotypes were rare and either shrank or stayed stable during treatment, and the rise in clonality at ibrutinib response reflected expansion of private clonotypes. Baseline clonality was found to be higher than that of age-matched healthy donors and was strongly correlated with circulating CD8+ T-cell counts. At ibrutinib response clonality went up, during sustained remission it held steady, and at progression it dropped back toward baseline.

For TCR beta library preparation, 1.5 to 2.5 micrograms of genomic DNA were extracted from the cryopreserved PBMCs. Longitudinal blood samples from CLL patients on ibrutinib monotherapy underwent high-throughput TCR beta sequencing. The patients were enrolled in a single-center, open-label phase 2 trial of ibrutinib monotherapy. On this clone itself: Which antigen it targets is not known. No base quality values were provided; no much bigger clone lies one nucleotide off.

A MiSeq instrument was used for deep resolution sequencing, which targeted depths ranging from 1 in 1 million up to 1 in 200,000 T cells, with coverage averaging 10x for each clonotype. The immunoSEQ hsTCRB Kit was used to generate TCR beta libraries. The paper's processing steps were these. Data were analyzed with ImmunoSEQ Data Assistant and ImmunoSEQ Analyzer, with V, D and J genes assigned per IMGT definitions. Clonality, which ranges from 0 to 1, was calculated as one minus the normalized Shannon entropy of productive rearrangement frequencies. Only overrepresented clonotypes making up at least 0.05% of the repertoire of each patient were included in the public clonotype analysis. Approximately 13 age-matched healthy donor repertoires from immuneACCESS served as clonality controls. TCRdb limited this immuneACCESS table to in-frame rearrangements with V and J called. A share of clones is missing; checked studies link under half to unresolved V genes, and the rest is unexplained. The DNA was the basis for D and trimming; V, J and clone size are from that table. The sample records over 120,000 clones, 80% of which are singletons. 7.5% to 9% of the sample belongs to the ten largest clones.

V trim: 3 bases; J trim: 0 bases; unmatched bases: 5. From a lookup of the germline V gene (reference sequence), CDR1 and CDR2 are LNHNV and YYDKDF. The CDR3 sequence holds 16 residues, the cysteine and phenylalanine included. The retained sequence is limited to the CDR3, 48 bases, with the frame set at the first base. The chain uses TRBV15 and TRBJ2-3, with TRBD1 identical over 8 junction bases. The sample consisted of PBMCs, taken after 36 months of ibrutinib treatment. This receptor was taken from a human donor with chronic lymphocytic leukemia. Here the CDR3 is given as CATSRNRDRSTDTQYF. Here is the DNA: TGTGCCACCAGCAGGAACCGGGACAGGAGCACAGATACGCAGTATTTT. With the rest looked up from the reference TRBV15 and TRBJ2-3 genes rather than sequenced, the full variable domain is DAMVIQNPRYQVTQFGKPVTLSCSQTLNHNVMYWYQQKSSQAPKLLFHYYDKDFNNEADTPDNFQSRRPNTSFCFLDIRSPGLGDTAMYLCATSRNRDRSTDTQYFGPGTRLTVL.